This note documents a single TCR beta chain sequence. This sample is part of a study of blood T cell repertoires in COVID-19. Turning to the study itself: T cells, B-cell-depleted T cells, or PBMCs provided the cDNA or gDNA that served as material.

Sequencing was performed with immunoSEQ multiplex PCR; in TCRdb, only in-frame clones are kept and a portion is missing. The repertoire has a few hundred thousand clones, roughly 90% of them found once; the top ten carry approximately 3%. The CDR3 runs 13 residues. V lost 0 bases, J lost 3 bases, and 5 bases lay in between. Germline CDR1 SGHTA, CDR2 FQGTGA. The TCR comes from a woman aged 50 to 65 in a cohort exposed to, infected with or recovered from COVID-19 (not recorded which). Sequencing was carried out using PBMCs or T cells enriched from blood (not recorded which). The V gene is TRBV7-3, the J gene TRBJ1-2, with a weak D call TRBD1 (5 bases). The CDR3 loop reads CASSLTRDYGYTF. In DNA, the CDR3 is TGTGCCAGCAGCTTAACCAGGGACTATGGCTACACCTTC.